This T cell receptor (beta chain) was sequenced in a study of CD8+ T cells in alopecia areata. Whole-study findings and limits: Affected scalp, especially in alopecia totalis/universalis, had a higher clonality than normal scalp did.

The V and J ends lost 1 base and 7 bases respectively, with 11 bases between them. In germline, CDR1 is SEHNR, CDR2 FQNEAQ (reference sequence). This CDR3 comprises 13 residues. Comments on this clone: Its antigen is still unknown.

As the sequencing template, cDNA was produced by extracting RNA and reverse transcribing it. Data came from immunoSEQ multiplex PCR; TCRdb stores just in-frame clones and leaves some out. This sample has 150,000 or so clones, with 58% found just once. Treatment described: oral pan-JAK inhibitor, 5-10 mg twice daily. Obtained from alopecia areata patients were lesional scalp punch biopsies along with peripheral blood. The TCR was taken from a human donor with alopecia areata. The sequencing used CD4+ T cells sorted from blood, collected around week 55, from a patient treated with tofacitinib. V is TRBV7-9 and J is TRBJ2-7, with D perhaps matching TRBD1 (6 bases). The CDR3 protein is CASSLERGGEQYF. DNA of the CDR3: TGTGCCAGCAGCTTAGAACGAGGGGGAGAGCAGTACTTC.